This T cell receptor (beta chain) was sequenced in a study of lung T cells in sarcoidosis with Löfgren's syndrome (dated by TCRdb to about 2017). Study-wide context: Sarcoidosis was described as a granulomatous, mainly pulmonary disease marked by CD4+ T cell accumulation in bronchoalveolar lavage fluid. The repertoire analyses centered on Lofgren's syndrome patients.

The sample was run on an Illumina MiSeq. Clones were called with MiXCR by TCRdb after fastp trimmed the public reads at Q25, and only in-frame beta chains were retained. Each entry merges the rows of one CDR3 protein and shows their most common DNA and genes. The sample table holds around 60,000 distinct CDR3 sequences, of which roughly 20% were seen once. About 2.2% of the sample lies in the top ten. This clonotype was picked up many times. It lacks a known antigen. Base qualities are not recorded, but no much larger clone differs from it by a single base. Via the germline V gene (reference sequence), CDR1 is MNHEY and CDR2 SMNVEV. Its CDR3 holds 17 amino acids, cysteine through phenylalanine. The entry retains the CDR3 DNA only, 51 bases that are in frame from base 1. The V end gives up 6 bases and the J end 4 bases, leaving 17 bases in the junction not matched to a gene. What the research found in general, with its limitations: Multiple Lofgren's syndrome patients were reported to share TRAV12-1 and TRBV2 CDR3 motifs, a finding that suggests public CD4+ TCR repertoires. Recognition of a sarcoidosis-associated antigen was only suggested, and the antigen itself remained putative and was not identified. Compared with control subjects, Lofgren's syndrome patients reportedly showed the greatest expansion in the V gene segments TRAV12-1 and TRBV2. In alphabeta pairing analysis, TRAV12-1 preferentially paired with TRBV2, and these paired TCRs showed CDR3 homology.

The clonotype originates from a human donor with sarcoidosis (Löfgren's syndrome or another form), or a control subject (not recorded which). The sequenced sample consisted of CD4+ T cells from PBMCs. This chain is built from TRBV27 and TRBJ1-2; 7 central bases correspond to TRBD1. The sequence in DNA is TGTGCCAGCAGCTTGACGGGACAGTCTCCCAGTGGCTATGGCTACACCTTC. It encodes CASSLTGQSPSGYGYTF.